What follows is one TCR beta chain and its context. Its cognate antigen is unknown. The data originate from a study of CD8 T cells in ankylosing spondylitis. Study observations and caveats: Characteristic, it appeared, of ankylosing spondylitis blood was a TCR beta motif of roughly eight highly homologous variants.

The germline V and J ends were trimmed by 4 bases and 9 bases, with 21 bases remaining between them. This CDR3 spans 15 amino acids. Using its own MiXCR run on the 5' RACE reads, TCRdb lists one record per CDR3 protein. The data contain a few hundred thousand distinct CDR3 sequences, around 8% of them singletons. The sequenced sample consisted of blood, either unsorted or a sorted T cell fraction (not recorded which). This chain connects TRBV12-3 or TRBV12-4 to TRBJ1-1, with D possibly being TRBD1 (6 bases). The sequence came from a male donor with ankylosing spondylitis. CDR3 loop: CASSSPGEGRGKAFF. For the CDR3, the DNA is TGTGCCAGCAGTTCCCCCGGAGAAGGGAGGGGGAAAGCTTTCTTT.